Sequencing of this TCR beta chain was carried out in a study of identical twins. Findings of the study overall: Possibly, invariant MAIT and iNKT cells partly confounded zero-insertion analyses. In monozygotic twins, models underestimated the sharing of out-of-frame TCR alpha. Low generation probability was overrepresented in out-of-frame alpha sequences shared by twins.

This clonotype appeared a few times. Antigen specificity is unknown. Germline lookup yields CDR1 SNHLY and CDR2 FYNNEI. There are 13 residues in the CDR3. V was cut by 8 bases and J by 3 bases, with 13 bases left in between. A universal primer binding site was introduced by template switching. The final cDNA contained unique molecular identifiers. TCRdb re-called the 5' RACE reads with MiXCR, one entry per CDR3 protein. Among a few hundred thousand distinct CDR3 sequences listed, about 18% were seen once. The sequencing sample was made of naive T cells sorted from blood. The V call is TRBV2, the J call TRBJ2-5; no clear D gene. The sequence was collected from a man in his fifties or sixties in good health. The CDR3 DNA follows: TGTGCCAGCCGCCCAGACCTAGAAGAGACCCAGTACTTC. Protein: CASRPDLEETQYF. The variable domain in full, completed from reference TRBV2 and TRBJ2-5, reads EPEVTQTPSHQVTQMGQEVILRCVPISNHLYFYWYRQILGQKVEFLVSFYNNEISEKSEIFDDQFSVERPDGSNFTLKIRSTKLEDSAMYFCASRPDLEETQYFGPGTRLLVL.